This is a list of T cell receptor beta chains from one sample in a study of cytomegalovirus exposure and HLA in healthy donors. TCRdb's copy holds only in-frame clones and misses some; the assay was immunoSEQ multiplex PCR. Among 150,000 to 250,000 clones, roughly 78% were seen once, and the ten largest hold 4.4%. The sample was PBMCs. The origin of the receptors is a woman between 25 and 40 years old in good health and CMV-seropositive. Both conserved end residues are part of each CDR3. Each record gives: J gene, clone size, D gene, V gene, CDR3 DNA, CDR3 protein. The D gene is left open where the match is weak. Rows give clone size only sometimes, using once, few, many, or a class for an expanded clone.

TRBJ1-3 . . TRBV6-5 TGTGCCAGCAGTGGACTCCGAGGGTCTGGAAACACCATATATTTT CASSGLRGSGNTIYF
TRBJ2-1 . . TRBV4-3 TGCGCCAGCAGCCTGGGGAAGACAGAACCGAACAATGAGCAGTTCTTC CASSLGKTEPNNEQFF
TRBJ1-2 . TRBD1 TRBV27 TGTGCCAGCAGTTCACCACAGGGGGGTGGTGGCTACACCTTC CASSSPQGGGGYTF
TRBJ2-1 few . TRBV7-9 TGTGCCAGCAGCTTGAGAGCGGCTGAGCAGTTCTTC CASSLRAAEQFF
TRBJ2-1 once . TRBV2 TGTGCCAGCAGTAAGGCACCCCGGCCACAGTTGAATGAGCAGTTCTTC CASSKAPRPQLNEQFF
TRBJ2-2 . TRBD2 TRBV4-1 TGCGCCAGCAGCCACGGGGGGGGTCAGACCGGGGAGCTGTTTTTT CASSHGGGQTGELFF
TRBJ2-1 once . TRBV19 TGTGCCAGTAGTATAGGTCAGAACAATGAGCAGTTCTTC CASSIGQNNEQFF
TRBJ1-1 . TRBD1 TRBV18 TGTGCCAGCTCGCGGGACAGGGGGAACACTGAAGCTTTCTTT CASSRDRGNTEAFF
TRBJ2-7 few TRBD1 TRBV9 TGTGCCAGCAGCGTCGGACAGGGGGGATACGAGCAGTACTTC CASSVGQGGYEQYF
TRBJ1-1 . . TRBV10-1 TGCGCCAGCAGTGAGTCGGAGAAAGGAGCTTTCTTT CASSESEKGAFF
TRBJ2-4 . . TRBV11-2 TGTGCCAGCAGCATACCTGGGGGCAGTACACACTTC CASSIPGGSTHF
TRBJ2-7 . . TRBV10-1 TGCGCCAGCACCCAGGGCCCCATTTACGAGCAGTACTTC CASTQGPIYEQYF
TRBJ2-4 . TRBD1 TRBV5-4 TGTGCCAGTAGGGGGCAGGGGTTCGACATTCAGTACTTC CASRGQGFDIQYF
TRBJ2-2 . . TRBV7-8 TGTGCCAGCAGTCCGAGGGGGGAGCTGTTTTTT CASSPRGELFF
TRBJ2-7 . . TRBV7-2 TGTGCCAGCAGCCCCCAGGGAGGCTCCTACGAGCAGTACTTC CASSPQGGSYEQYF
TRBJ2-1 . TRBD2 TRBV27 TGTGCCAGCACCGGACTAGCTAGCCACAATGAGCAGTTCTTC CASTGLASHNEQFF
TRBJ2-3 few . TRBV2 TGTGCCAGCACAGGCTTCACAGATACGCAGTATTTT CASTGFTDTQYF
TRBJ1-2 . . TRBV6-1 TGTGCCAGCAGTGAATGGGAGGGACTAGACTATGGCTACACCTTC CASSEWEGLDYGYTF
TRBJ1-1 . . TRBV4-3 TGCGCCAGCAGCCTTTCCGCATCAGCAGGAGGGGACACTGAAGCTTTCTTT CASSLSASAGGDTEAFF
TRBJ1-5 . TRBD1 TRBV7-8 TGTGCCAGCAGCCAGACAGGGAGAGATCAGCCCCAGCATTTT CASSQTGRDQPQHF
TRBJ2-3 . . TRBV25-1 TGTGCCAGCAGTGAGGGGCAGGTCCGGGATACGCAGTATTTT CASSEGQVRDTQYF
TRBJ2-5 . TRBD1 TRBV5-1 TGCGCCAGCAGCTTGGGGGACAGGGACGTGCAAGAGACCCAGTACTTC CASSLGDRDVQETQYF
TRBJ2-7 . TRBD1 TRBV30 TGTGCCTGGAGTGGCAGGGGGCCGTCTCAGCAGTACTTC CAWSGRGPSQQYF
TRBJ2-1 . . TRBV4-3 TGCGCCAGCAGCCAAGATGCCCGGGGGTGGTACAATGAGCAGTTCTTC CASSQDARGWYNEQFF
TRBJ1-2 few TRBD1 TRBV15 TGTGCCACCAGAGGGGGCCAGGGTGCCTATGGCTACACCTTC CATRGGQGAYGYTF
TRBJ2-7 . . TRBV5-4 TGTGCCAGCAGCCAGGAGGGTCTCGAGCAGTACTTC CASSQEGLEQYF
TRBJ2-1 once . TRBV27 TGTGCCAGCAGTAAAGGACAGAGCTACAATGAGCAGTTCTTC CASSKGQSYNEQFF
TRBJ1-1 . TRBD1 TRBV29-1 TGCAGCGTAGGACAGGGGACGAACACTGAAGCTTTCTTT CSVGQGTNTEAFF
TRBJ1-5 . . TRBV7-2 TGTGCCAGCAGTCCCGACATCAATCAGCCCCAGCATTTT CASSPDINQPQHF
TRBJ2-7 . . TRBV6-5 TGTGCCAGCGGCTCTGACTCCTACGAGCAGTACTTC CASGSDSYEQYF
TRBJ2-1 . TRBD2 TRBV11-3 TGTGCCAGCATCCGGGGGGGCCGGTTAGAGCAGTTCTTC CASIRGGRLEQFF
TRBJ2-7 . TRBD1 TRBV7-2 TGTGCCAGCAGCCCAGGGGGCTACGAGCAGTACTTC CASSPGGYEQYF
TRBJ1-5 few . TRBV5-8 TGTGCCAGCAGCACGCGGGGCCTGGGGCAGCAGCCCCAGCATTTT CASSTRGLGQQPQHF
TRBJ2-5 . TRBD1 TRBV5-4 TGTGCCAGCAGCAGGATAGGACAGGGAGAAGAGACCCAGTACTTC CASSRIGQGEETQYF